These 28 T cell receptor beta chains came from one sample sequenced in a study of cytomegalovirus exposure and HLA in healthy donors. Both 60 Vbeta primers and 13 Jbeta primers went into the PCR. Method: immunoSEQ multiplex PCR; TCRdb's copy keeps in-frame clones and lacks some. Of some 120,000 clones in the sample, 82% were seen once. Specimen: PBMCs. These receptors came from a male donor in good health and CMV-seropositive.

As to this clone: Relative to the germline gene, one junction end is altered; a read error may explain this. The CDR3 DNA sequence: TGTGCCAACAGCTTAGTGCGAGGGTACGAGCAGTACTTC. As protein: CANSLVRGYEQYF. This chain joins TRBV7-2 and TRBJ2-7; TRBD2 might be the D (5 bases). The CDR3 contains 13 residues. Germline V lookup: CDR1 SGHTA, CDR2 FQGNSA.

The sample holds a few counts of this clone. J is TRBJ2-7 and V is TRBV27; TRBD2 matches 8 bases. With V trimmed by 5 bases and J by 4 bases, 7 bases remained unmatched. There are 14 residues in the CDR3. CDR1 is MNHEY and CDR2 is SMNVEV in the germline V gene (reference sequence). The CDR3 bases are TGTGCCAGCAGTCCCGCCGGGGGGGGATACGAGCAGTACTTC. It codes for CASSPAGGGYEQYF.

The genes are TRBV18 and TRBJ1-2; D perhaps matches TRBD1 (6 bases). The CDR3 length is 15 residues. V shed 3 bases and J shed 3 bases, with 14 bases lying between them. Looked up from germline, CDR1 is KGHSH and CDR2 is LQKENI. CDR3 region: CASSPTTGRDYGYTF. Here the CDR3 DNA reads TGTGCCAGCTCACCGACGACAGGAAGGGACTATGGCTACACCTTC.

The rearrangement links TRBV19 to TRBJ2-1; TRBD1 agrees at 9 bases. Trimming took 2 bases from V and 6 from J; bases not matched to a gene: 8. The germline V gene encodes CDR1 LNHDA and CDR2 SQIVND (reference sequence). The length of the CDR3 is 16 residues. CDR3 protein: CASSIMDRGFPNEQFF. The DNA of the CDR3 is TGTGCCAGTAGTATAATGGACAGGGGTTTCCCCAATGAGCAGTTCTTC.

This chain connects TRBV29-1 to TRBJ1-1, with D possibly matching TRBD1 (6 bases). This CDR3 has 15 amino acids. The V gene lost 4 bases and the J gene lost 5 bases, with 20 bases spanning the gap. Germline CDR1 and CDR2: SQVTM and ANQGSEA. The CDR3 here is CSVVAFTGWETEAFF. The CDR3 DNA follows: TGCAGCGTTGTTGCCTTTACAGGGTGGGAAACTGAAGCTTTCTTT. The complete variable domain, with remaining parts taken from reference TRBV29-1 and TRBJ1-1, reads SAVISQKPSRDICQRGTSLTIQCQVDSQVTMMFWYRQQPGQSLTLIATANQGSEATYESGFVIDKFPISRPNLTFSTLTVSNMSPEDSSIYLCSVVAFTGWETEAFFGQGTRLTVV.

The rearrangement uses TRBV11-3 and TRBJ2-7; D gene ambiguous. CDR1 and CDR2 (germline): SGHNT, YENEEA. V was cut by 5 bases and J by 0 bases, with 8 bases left in between. The CDR3 is 13 amino acids. This CDR3 is CASSGSSSYEQYF. The DNA for the CDR3 is TGTGCCAGCAGCGGCTCCAGCTCCTACGAGCAGTACTTC.

The genes are TRBV11-2 and TRBJ2-1, with 12 positions matching TRBD2. The CDR3 totals 14 residues. CDR1 SGHAT and CDR2 FQNNGV come from the germline V gene. Trimming cost V 5 bases and J 5 bases; bases outside gene matches: 1. CDR3 amino acids: CASSRTSGDNEQFF. The CDR3 bases are TGTGCCAGCAGCCGGACTAGCGGGGACAATGAGCAGTTCTTC.

CDR3 sequence: CASTLGSWQFF. The CDR3 DNA follows: TGTGCCAGTACCCTGGGTAGCTGGCAGTTCTTC. This sequence joins TRBV19 and TRBJ2-1; D unresolved. V was cut by 7 bases and J by 12 bases, with 13 bases left in between. From germline, CDR1 is LNHDA and CDR2 SQIVND (reference sequence). The CDR3 is made up of 11 amino acids.

In DNA form, the CDR3 reads TGTGCCAGCAGGGCGGGACAGCGCTCTGGAAACACCATATATTTT. As protein: CASRAGQRSGNTIYF. The V gene is TRBV6-4, the J gene TRBJ1-3, with 7 positions matching TRBD1. This CDR3 spans 15 amino acids. Losses at the gene ends were 6 bases for V and 0 bases for J; bases not matched to a gene: 5. CDR1 and CDR2 (germline): MRHNA, SNTAGT.

CDR3 amino acids: CASSLFSGSLETQYF. CDR3 sequence (DNA): TGTGCCAGCAGCTTATTCAGCGGGAGTCTGGAGACCCAGTACTTC. V gene TRBV5-6 combines with J gene TRBJ2-5, with 8 bases aligning to TRBD2. Per the germline V gene, CDR1 is SGHDT and CDR2 is YYEEEE. The junction had 8 bases not matched to a gene; V was cut back by 2 bases and J by 5 bases. CDR3 size: 15 residues.

The chain recombines TRBV7-2 with TRBJ1-4; 10 nucleotides line up with TRBD1. This CDR3 is 15 amino acids long. V was pared by 4 bases and J by 5 bases, with 4 bases of the junction left unmatched. Germline CDR1 and CDR2: SGHTA and FQGNSA. CDR3: CASSWTGGINEKLFF. As DNA, the CDR3 is TGTGCCAGCAGCTGGACAGGGGGAATAAATGAAAAACTGTTTTTT.

The V gene is TRBV19, the J gene TRBJ2-5; 8 nucleotides match TRBD1. V lost 10 bases and J lost 11; bases outside the gene matches: 15. The CDR3 runs to 13 residues. CDR1 and CDR2 from the germline V gene are LNHDA and SQIVND (reference sequence). The CDR3 loop is CATSPGQGVEQYF. The CDR3 coding sequence is TGTGCCACCTCCCCCGGACAGGGAGTGGAGCAGTACTTC.

The gene calls are TRBV29-1 and TRBJ2-1, with a possible D match to TRBD1 (6 bases). The V end lost 4 bases, the J end lost 0 bases, and 13 bases lay between the germline ends. The CDR3 spans 15 residues. CDR1 is SQVTM and CDR2 is ANQGSEA in the germline V gene. As DNA, the CDR3 is TGCAGCGTTGTGAAAGGACAGAGCTCCTACAATGAGCAGTTCTTC. It specifies CSVVKGQSSYNEQFF.

V is TRBV2 and J is TRBJ2-3; 10 bases line up with TRBD1. The J segment lost 2 bases and the V segment lost 5 bases, leaving 7 bases of the junction unmatched. CDR1 and CDR2 from the germline V gene are SNHLY and FYNNEI. CDR3 length equals 16 residues. CDR3 sequence (DNA): TGTGCCAGCAGTAGAAGGACAGGGGGGCTCACAGATACGCAGTATTTT. It is translated as CASSRRTGGLTDTQYF. Based on the CDR3 plus reference TRBV2 and TRBJ2-3, the full variable domain is EPEVTQTPSHQVTQMGQEVILRCVPISNHLYFYWYRQILGQKVEFLVSFYNNEISEKSEIFDDQFSVERPDGSNFTLKIRSTKLEDSAMYFCASSRRTGGLTDTQYFGPGTRLTVL.

DNA of the CDR3: TGTGCCAGCAGCTTAGGTGTGGACACCCTGAGAGAGACCCAGTACTTC. Protein: CASSLGVDTLRETQYF. V usage is TRBV7-9 and J usage is TRBJ2-5; weak D call: TRBD1 (5 bases). Trimming stripped 1 base from V and 4 bases from J, with 16 bases between. Germline lookup yields CDR1 SEHNR and CDR2 FQNEAQ (reference sequence). The CDR3 contains 16 residues.

The V call is TRBV15, the J call TRBJ2-7, with D possibly TRBD2 on 5 matching bases. V lost 4 bases, J lost 6 bases, and 13 bases lay in between. CDR3 length: 13 amino acids. Germline V CDR1 and CDR2: LNHNV, YYDKDF (reference sequence). CDR3 in amino acids: CATSIALAGEQYF. The CDR3 bases are TGTGCCACCAGCATAGCCCTAGCAGGCGAGCAGTACTTC.

This sequence joins TRBV19 and TRBJ1-1; possibly TRBD1 for D (5 bases). Germline CDR1 and CDR2: LNHDA and SQIVND (reference sequence). The CDR3 is 14 residues long. Trimming stripped 5 bases from V and 5 bases from J, with 15 bases between. CDR3 bases: TGTGCCAGTAGTCCCGGAGAGGGGAGGACTGAAGCTTTCTTT. This sequence encodes CASSPGEGRTEAFF.

The CDR3 region is CSVEDVGGRASGEQYF. CDR3 nucleotides: TGCAGCGTTGAAGATGTGGGCGGGAGGGCCTCCGGCGAGCAGTACTTC. V is TRBV29-1 and J is TRBJ2-7; TRBD2 matches 9 bases. The V gene end was trimmed by 0 bases and the J gene end by 6 bases; junction bases not matched to a gene: 12. Germline V gives CDR1 SQVTM, CDR2 ANQGSEA. This CDR3 has 16 residues.

The table lists this clone with a count of one. J is TRBJ2-7 and V is TRBV28; 10 nucleotides line up with TRBD2. CDR1 is MDHEN, CDR2 SYDVKM, per germline. The V segment lost 6 bases and the J segment 3 bases; nucleotides outside the gene matches: 11. This CDR3 comprises 16 residues. CDR3 DNA sequence: TGTGCCAGCAGACCGACCCTAGCGGGAGTCCTCTACGAGCAGTACTTC. Translating gives CASRPTLAGVLYEQYF.

The V and J genes are TRBV27 and TRBJ1-3, with D unresolved. V lost 2 bases and J lost 0, with 5 bases in between. CDR1 is MNHEY and CDR2 is SMNVEV in the germline V gene (reference sequence). CDR3 length: 14 amino acids. The CDR3 sequence is CASSLGVSGNTIYF. DNA for the CDR3: TGTGCCAGCAGTTTAGGAGTCTCTGGAAACACCATATATTTT.

CDR3 sequence (DNA): TGCACCAGCAGCCAAGATGAGGGAAGGGGACAGGGAAACAGTCAGTACTTC. Its translation is CTSSQDEGRGQGNSQYF. This sequence joins TRBV1 and TRBJ2-4; the table gives TRBD1 as D, unverified against the DNA. TRBV1 is labeled a pseudogene. This CDR3 is 17 amino acids long.

The chain carries TRBV7-9 and TRBJ1-4, with 7 nucleotides matching TRBD1. This CDR3 spans 16 amino acids. V dropped 2 bases and J dropped 5; count of bases not matched to a gene: 8. Germline V gene data show CDR1 as SEHNR and CDR2 as FQNEAQ (reference sequence). CDR3: CASSLFGDRVNEKLFF. CDR3 DNA sequence: TGTGCCAGCAGCTTATTTGGGGACAGAGTAAATGAAAAACTGTTTTTT.

The chain recombines TRBV18 with TRBJ2-2; D is ambiguous. From germline, CDR1 is KGHSH and CDR2 LQKENI. The CDR3 is made up of 12 amino acids. V was shortened by 3 bases and J by 3 bases, with 2 bases between the two germline ends. The CDR3 DNA reads TGTGCCAGCTCACCCGACACCGGGGAGCTGTTTTTT. It encodes CASSPDTGELFF.

CDR3 region: CASSPSGGSSYEQYF. The CDR3 coding sequence is TGTGCCAGCTCACCAAGTGGCGGATCCTCCTACGAGCAGTACTTC. The chain has TRBV18 and TRBJ2-7; no firm D call. The V gene lost 2 bases and the J gene lost 0 bases, with 11 bases spanning the gap. The CDR3 contains 15 residues. From germline, CDR1 is KGHSH and CDR2 LQKENI.

The chain carries TRBV4-3 and TRBJ1-3; 9 bases are a match to TRBD1. CDR1 LGHNA and CDR2 YSLEER come from the germline V gene. Losses at the gene ends were 4 bases for V and 2 bases for J; bases not matched to a gene: 3. This CDR3 region has 15 residues. The DNA for the CDR3 is TGCGCCAGCAGCCGCGGGACAGGGACTGGAAACACCATATATTTT. The encoded protein is CASSRGTGTGNTIYF.

The chain recombines TRBV15 with TRBJ2-7; unclear D gene. The CDR3 sequence is 13 residues long. Between the trimmed V and J ends, which lost 0 bases and 4 bases, there was a span of 7 bases. Germline CDR1 reads LNHNV; CDR2 reads YYDKDF (reference sequence). In DNA form, the CDR3 reads TGTGCCACCAGCAGAGATCGGAGTTACGAGCAGTACTTC. It specifies CATSRDRSYEQYF.

The genes are TRBV6-5 and TRBJ2-1; perhaps TRBD1 as D (5 bases). The germline V and J ends were trimmed by 6 bases and 8 bases, with 14 bases remaining between them. CDR3 length: 13 residues. CDR1 and CDR2 from the germline V gene are MNHEY and SVGAGI. CDR3 sequence: CASRDQGWDEQFF. The CDR3 DNA reads as TGTGCCAGCAGAGACCAGGGATGGGATGAGCAGTTCTTC.

The V and J genes are TRBV28 and TRBJ2-7; D is perhaps TRBD1 (5 bases). The CDR3 is 13 amino acids. Germline values: CDR1 MDHEN, CDR2 SYDVKM. V was shortened by 3 bases and J by 5 bases, with 11 bases between the two germline ends. CDR3 region: CASSFPQVDEQYF. The CDR3 DNA reads TGTGCCAGCAGTTTCCCACAGGTGGACGAGCAGTACTTC.